What follows are 27 T cell receptor beta chains derived from one specimen sequenced in a study of T cell responses to AZD1222 COVID-19 vaccine. TCRdb's copy holds only in-frame clones and misses some; the assay was immunoSEQ multiplex PCR. The sample contains some 130,000 clones, roughly nine tenths of which appear only once. The sequenced sample was peripheral blood, obtained on day 0 of AZD1222 vaccination. The source is an adult in good health.

The chain uses TRBV2 and TRBJ1-4, with D perhaps matching TRBD1 (6 bases). The CDR3 length is 17 residues. Looked up from germline, CDR1 is SNHLY and CDR2 is FYNNEI. Between the trimmed V and J ends, which lost 6 bases and 7 bases, there was a span of 24 bases. CDR3 coding DNA: TGTGCCAGCAGAGGCCCTAGGGCTCGCAGGGGCGGTGAAAAACTGTTTTTT. As protein: CASRGPRARRGGEKLFF. The complete variable domain, with remaining parts taken from reference TRBV2 and TRBJ1-4, reads EPEVTQTPSHQVTQMGQEVILRCVPISNHLYFYWYRQILGQKVEFLVSFYNNEISEKSEIFDDQFSVERPDGSNFTLKIRSTKLEDSAMYFCASRGPRARRGGEKLFFGSGTQLSVL.

The chain has TRBV18 and TRBJ1-2; unclear D gene. V was pared by 5 bases and J by 6 bases, with 19 bases between. Germline-derived CDR1 and CDR2 are KGHSH and LQKENI. The CDR3 spans 15 residues. CDR3 nucleotides: TGTGCCAGCTCATTAACGCTTGGAAAGGGCAATGGCTACACCTTC. The encoded protein is CASSLTLGKGNGYTF. The entire variable domain, with the rest obtained from reference TRBV18 and TRBJ1-2, is as follows: NAGVMQNPRHLVRRRGQEARLRCSPMKGHSHVYWYRQLPEEGLKFMVYLQKENIIDESGMPKERFSAEFPKEGPSILRIQQVVRGDSAAYFCASSLTLGKGNGYTFGSGTRLTVV.

The rearrangement uses TRBV5-1 and TRBJ1-6; D is uncertain. CDR1 is SGHRS and CDR2 is YFSETQ in the germline V gene. CDR3 size: 17 residues. The V and J ends lost 3 bases and 7 bases respectively, with 20 bases between them. The CDR3 region is CASSSGFGEGWNSPLHF. In DNA, the CDR3 is TGCGCCAGCAGCTCGGGATTTGGAGAAGGGTGGAATTCACCCCTCCACTTT.

V and J are TRBV5-1 and TRBJ2-2; D possibly corresponds to TRBD1 (5 bases). The CDR3 covers 16 residues. Trimming cost V 5 bases and J 0 bases, with 14 bases left between them. Per germline, CDR1 SGHRS and CDR2 YFSETQ. CDR3 coding DNA: TGCGCCAGCAGTAGGGGCACCGGCGCGAACACCGGGGAGCTGTTTTTT. Protein sequence: CASSRGTGANTGELFF. The entire variable domain, with the rest obtained from reference TRBV5-1 and TRBJ2-2, is as follows: KAGVTQTPRYLIKTRGQQVTLSCSPISGHRSVSWYQQTPGQGLQFLFEYFSETQRNKGNFPGRFSGRQFSNSRSEMNVSTLELGDSALYLCASSRGTGANTGELFFGEGSRLTVL.

The V gene is TRBV6-6, the J gene TRBJ1-5, with 10 bases identical to TRBD1. Germline loops: CDR1 MNHNY, CDR2 SVGAGI (reference sequence). The CDR3 length is 16 residues. With V trimmed by 6 bases and J by 5 bases, 10 bases remained unmatched. CDR3 DNA sequence: TGTGCCAGCAGGACAGGGGGCGCGTTCCGGTATCAGCCCCAGCATTTT. Residues: CASRTGGAFRYQPQHF.

The CDR3 protein is CASSPGTVGQPQHF. CDR3 DNA: TGTGCCAGTAGTCCCGGGACAGTCGGTCAGCCCCAGCATTTT. J is TRBJ1-5 and V is TRBV19; 7 bases line up with TRBD1. The CDR3 sequence is 14 residues long. Germline V gene data show CDR1 as LNHDA and CDR2 as SQIVND (reference sequence). Trimming removed 5 bases from V and 6 bases from J; junction bases left unmatched: 7.

The chain couples TRBV3-1 (or the pseudogene TRBV3-2) to TRBJ1-3, with 7 bases matching TRBD1. The CDR3 loop spans 15 amino acids. V was clipped by 1 base and J by 5 bases; unmatched bases: 5. The germline gives CDR1 LGHDT, CDR2 YNNKEL (reference sequence). CDR3 amino acids: CASSQGSGQRNTIYF. The CDR3 DNA reads TGTGCCAGCAGCCAAGGCTCGGGACAGAGAAACACCATATATTTT.

The chain carries TRBV5-1 and TRBJ1-5, with D uncertain. Germline CDR1 reads SGHRS; CDR2 reads YFSETQ. The CDR3 has 15 amino acids. Between the trimmed V and J ends, which lost 3 bases and 2 bases, there was a span of 12 bases. CDR3 sequence reads: CASSSRPSGNQPQHF. DNA of the CDR3: TGCGCCAGCAGCTCTCGGCCTTCTGGCAATCAGCCCCAGCATTTT.

This chain links TRBV2 with TRBJ1-2; no firm D call. With 6 bases removed from V and 5 bases from J, the gap between germline ends came to 19 bases. Per germline, CDR1 SNHLY and CDR2 FYNNEI. The CDR3 length is 15 residues. The CDR3 DNA is TGTGCCAGCAGCCCTCGGCTAGAGGTCGGATATGGCTACACCTTC. This codes for CASSPRLEVGYGYTF.

The chain employs TRBV28 and TRBJ1-2; TRBD1 is a possible D gene (6 bases). The CDR3 spans 16 residues. Trimming left V 7 bases short and J 4 bases short, with 22 bases between. Germline CDR1 is MDHEN and CDR2 is SYDVKM. CDR3 sequence: CASTTLAAGERYGYTF. The CDR3 DNA follows: TGTGCCAGCACCACCCTAGCGGCAGGGGAACGCTATGGCTACACCTTC.

V gene TRBV7-6 combines with J gene TRBJ1-2; D might be TRBD1 (5 bases). Germline CDR1 is SGHVS and CDR2 is FNYEAQ. The ends were cut back, 4 bases at V and 6 bases at J, with 9 bases in the middle. This CDR3 spans 12 amino acids. CDR3 DNA sequence: TGTGCCAGCAGCTACCGGGGGGATGGCTACACCTTC. Translated, it gives CASSYRGDGYTF.

V usage is TRBV4-1 and J usage is TRBJ1-6, with a weak D call TRBD1 (6 bases). Trimming took off 6 bases at V and 6 bases at J, with 9 bases between the two ends. CDR3 size: 13 residues. CDR1 and CDR2 from the germline V gene are MGHRA and YSYEKL. The CDR3 here is CASRDRLNSPLHF. As DNA, the CDR3 is TGCGCCAGCAGGGACAGACTTAATTCACCCCTCCACTTT.

The chain recombines TRBV9 with TRBJ2-3; D is tentatively TRBD1 or TRBD2 (6 bases each). The CDR3 is 15 amino acids. V was pared by 2 bases and J by 4 bases, with 14 bases between. Germline V gene data show CDR1 as SGDLS and CDR2 as YYNGEE. CDR3 sequence: CASSVTRGLADTQYF. The CDR3 nucleotides are TGTGCCAGCAGCGTGACCCGGGGGCTCGCAGATACGCAGTATTTT.

The CDR3 spells CASSLEPGMNTEAFF. The CDR3 nucleotides read TGTGCCAGCAGCTTGGAGCCGGGCATGAACACTGAAGCTTTCTTT. The rearrangement links TRBV5-4 to TRBJ1-1, with unresolved D. V lost 0 bases, J lost 0 bases, and 9 bases lay in between. The CDR3 is 15 residues long. Looked up from germline, CDR1 is SGHNT and CDR2 is YYREEE (reference sequence).

This sequence joins TRBV24-1 and TRBJ1-2; D possibly corresponds to TRBD1 (5 bases). This CDR3 region has 16 residues. V lost 6 bases, J lost 5 bases, and 21 bases lay in between. CDR1 is KGHDR, CDR2 SFDVKD, per germline. Written as DNA, the CDR3 is TGTGCCACCAGTAGTCTCGGGGCCGTCACTTTTTATGGCTACACCTTC. Amino acids: CATSSLGAVTFYGYTF.

The DNA for the CDR3 is TGTGCCAGCAGTTACCCCGGACAGGGTGAGTCCTACGAGCAGTACTTC. It translates to CASSYPGQGESYEQYF. The genes are TRBV6-6 and TRBJ2-7, with 8 bases aligning to TRBD1. The CDR3 contains 16 residues. The J segment lost 1 base and the V segment lost 2 bases, leaving 7 bases of the junction unmatched. Germline V gives CDR1 MNHNY, CDR2 SVGAGI (reference sequence).

The V and J genes are TRBV30 and TRBJ1-3; D ambiguous. Germline V CDR1 and CDR2: GTSNPN, SVGIG (reference sequence). The CDR3 consists of 14 residues. V was pared by 5 bases and J by 0 bases, with 11 bases between. The CDR3 reads CAWQTSYSGNTIYF. In DNA form, the CDR3 reads TGTGCCTGGCAAACCTCCTACTCTGGAAACACCATATATTTT. The full variable domain, rest sourced from reference TRBV30 and TRBJ1-3, is SQTIHQWPATLVQPVGSPLSLECTVEGTSNPNLYWYRQAAGRGLQLLFYSVGIGQISSEVPQNLSASRPQDRQFILSSKKLLLSDSGFYLCAWQTSYSGNTIYFGEGSWLTVV.

This chain links TRBV7-9 with TRBJ1-1, with 8 nucleotides matching TRBD1. V shed 4 bases and J 5 bases; nucleotides not matched to a gene: 15. This CDR3 spans 17 amino acids. The germline V gene encodes CDR1 SEHNR and CDR2 FQNEAQ (reference sequence). The CDR3 is CASSSSFRGPSGTEAFF. The CDR3 region has the DNA TGTGCCAGCAGCTCCAGCTTCAGGGGGCCCAGTGGGACTGAAGCTTTCTTT.

V is TRBV5-1 and J is TRBJ2-1; no firm D call. Trimming shortened V by 0 bases and J by 9 bases, and 7 bases separated the two germline ends. CDR1 SGHRS and CDR2 YFSETQ come from the germline V gene. The CDR3 runs 12 residues. The CDR3 nucleotides read TGCGCCAGCAGCTTGGCGCAGATTGAGCAGTTCTTC. Translating gives CASSLAQIEQFF.

V and J are TRBV5-1 and TRBJ1-1; D is undetermined. CDR1 and CDR2 (germline): SGHRS, YFSETQ. The CDR3 runs to 13 residues. The V end lost 5 bases, the J end lost 6 bases, and 14 bases lay between the germline ends. The CDR3 DNA follows: TGCGCCAGCAGTTCACCTCGGGAGTCTGAAGCTTTCTTT. It codes for CASSSPRESEAFF.

The chain employs TRBV30 and TRBJ1-1; 7 bases agree with TRBD1. The CDR3 consists of 13 residues. V was pared by 4 bases and J by 6 bases, with 8 bases of the junction left unmatched. Germline V gene lookup returns CDR1 GTSNPN and CDR2 SVGIG (reference sequence). The CDR3 nucleotides are TGTGCCTGGACACCAAGACAGGGCGCTGAAGCTTTCTTT. It codes for CAWTPRQGAEAFF.

The rearrangement joins TRBV7-9 to TRBJ1-5; the match to TRBD1 covers 7 bases. J lost 3 bases, V lost 5 bases, and 4 bases had no gene match. Germline V gives CDR1 SEHNR, CDR2 FQNEAQ (reference sequence). The CDR3 consists of 14 residues. CDR3 sequence reads: CASSATGTNQPQHF. DNA of the CDR3: TGTGCCAGCAGCGCGACAGGGACCAATCAGCCCCAGCATTTT. Using reference TRBV7-9 and TRBJ1-5 for the parts outside the CDR3, the full variable domain is DTGVSQNPRHKITKRGQNVTFRCDPISEHNRLYWYRQTLGQGPEFLTYFQNEAQLEKSRLLSDRFSAERPKGSFSTLEIQRTEQGDSAMYLCASSATGTNQPQHFGDGTRLSIL.

V is TRBV24-1 and J is TRBJ1-2, with no clear D. Germline CDR1 and CDR2: KGHDR and SFDVKD. The CDR3 spans 15 residues. Trimming cost V 4 bases and J 4 bases, with 15 bases left between them. In DNA, the CDR3 is TGTGCCACCAGTGACCTCCACGAGTTTGGCTATGGCTACACCTTC. It yields the protein CATSDLHEFGYGYTF.

The chain uses TRBV9 and TRBJ2-2; tentative D call: TRBD2 (5 bases). The length of the CDR3 is 15 residues. Trimming shortened V by 3 bases and J by 5 bases, and 14 bases separated the two germline ends. Germline V CDR1 and CDR2: SGDLS, YYNGEE. For the CDR3, the DNA is TGTGCCAGCAGCGAGTCGGCGGGCAGGACCGGGGAGCTGTTTTTT. Translating it yields CASSESAGRTGELFF.

CDR3 bases: TGTGCCAGCAGCCCCACCGGGACTAGCTTGGGGTCCTACAATGAGCAGTTCTTC. Amino acids: CASSPTGTSLGSYNEQFF. J is TRBJ2-1 and V is TRBV7-2; 9 bases fit TRBD2. J was trimmed by 1 base and V by 5 bases; bases with no gene match: 12. The CDR3 spans 18 residues. CDR1 is SGHTA and CDR2 is FQGNSA in the germline V gene.

This CDR3 is CASDPSTGGNSYEQYF. The CDR3 DNA reads as TGTGCCAGCGATCCTTCGACAGGAGGAAATTCCTACGAGCAGTACTTC. This sequence joins TRBV2 and TRBJ2-7; D is possibly TRBD1 (6 bases). CDR1 is SNHLY and CDR2 is FYNNEI in the germline V gene. The CDR3 has 16 amino acids. Trimming pared 8 bases from V and 1 base from J, leaving 21 bases between.

The chain has TRBV27 and TRBJ2-1, with 8 bases identical to TRBD1. The V gene end was trimmed by 6 bases and the J gene end by 4 bases; junction bases not matched to a gene: 5. The CDR3 has 14 residues. The V gene's germline CDR1 is MNHEY and CDR2 SMNVEV (reference sequence). CDR3 nucleotides: TGTGCCAGCAGCGGACAGGGTTTTTACAATGAGCAGTTCTTC. It translates to CASSGQGFYNEQFF.